This T cell receptor (beta chain) was sequenced in a study of shared clonotypes between healthy human individuals. Only CD45RO-negative cells positively selected for CCR7 counted as naive CD8 cells, so terminally differentiated effector memory CD45RA+ cells were excluded. This clone was found once. CDR3 size: 12 residues. From germline, CDR1 is MNHEY and CDR2 SMNVEV (reference sequence). V was cut by 7 bases and J by 6 bases, with 11 bases left in between. TCRdb's copy holds only in-frame clones and misses some; the assay was immunoSEQ multiplex PCR. The sample has around 580,000 clones; 95% to 98% are singletons.

The sample taken for sequencing was naive CD8+ T cells sorted from blood. This sequence joins TRBV27 and TRBJ2-3, with D tentatively TRBD2 (5 bases). This clonotype was obtained from a man aged 30 to 39 in good health. CDR3 in DNA: TGTGCCAGCACGTCCGGGGAGGATACGCAGTATTTT. It yields the protein CASTSGEDTQYF.